The entry below describes one T cell receptor beta chain. The length of the CDR3 is 12 residues. With 6 bases removed from V and 6 bases from J, the gap between germline ends came to 8 bases. Germline CDR1 is KGHSH and CDR2 is LQKENI. These data belong to a study of regulatory T cells in long-lasting Graves disease. At the level of the study: In persistent Graves' disease, antithyroid drugs had been taken for over 5 years and TSH receptor antibodies stayed positive.

Time point meaning: persistent/refractory GD, antithyroid drugs over 5 years with positive TRAb. Construction of the TCR library relied on RNA isolated from PBMCs. One endocrinology department in Xi'an, China, was where patients came from. EDTA tubes held 9 to 10 milliliters of peripheral blood from each patient. HTBI primers from iRepertoire and Arm-PCR of CDR3 regions yielded the TCR beta libraries. TCRdb redid the calling of the multiplex PCR reads with MiXCR, one entry per CDR3 protein. Here the sample spans 300,000 to 500,000 distinct CDR3 sequences, about 20% being singletons. The chain couples TRBV18 to TRBJ1-4; D is unresolved. This specimen was peripheral blood mononuclear cells (PBMCs), taken when the disease was refractory, from a patient treated with antithyroid drugs. The clonotype comes from a female donor with Graves disease. The CDR3 spells CASSPRDEKLFF. The CDR3 DNA is TGTGCCAGCTCCCCGAGGGATGAAAAACTGTTTTTT.